The rows below give T cell receptor beta chains drawn from one sample of a study of post-analysis software for immune sequencing data. MiXCR, applied by TCRdb to the PCR reads, yields one record per CDR3 protein. The sample lists some 500,000 distinct CDR3 sequences, around 40% occurring once. The sample consisted of blood. The receptor source for this set is a girl aged 5 to 17 with multiple sclerosis. Each CDR3 is given with its conserved first and last residue. A D gene is named only where the DNA matches it firmly. Clone size is shown for a subset of rows, as once, few, many or a class of expanded clone.

d_gene: -
j_gene: TRBJ2-7
abundance: -
v_gene: TRBV28
CDR3nt: TGTGCCAGCAGTTTAGGGGAGGGGGCTGACGAGCAGTACTTC
CDR3aa: CASSLGEGADEQYF

d_gene: -
j_gene: TRBJ2-6
abundance: once
v_gene: TRBV12-3/TRBV12-4
CDR3nt: TGTGCCAGCAGTTTTGGTGGACCGCCCAACGTCCTGACTTTC
CDR3aa: CASSFGGPPNVLTF

d_gene: TRBD1
j_gene: TRBJ1-2
abundance: -
v_gene: TRBV6-5
CDR3nt: TGTGCCAGCAGTGACCGACAGGGAGCCTCTGGCTACACCTTC
CDR3aa: CASSDRQGASGYTF

d_gene: TRBD1
j_gene: TRBJ2-7
abundance: -
v_gene: TRBV5-1
CDR3nt: TGCGCCAGCAGCTCGTGGCACAGGACAGGGGGACTCTACGAGCAGTACTTC
CDR3aa: CASSSWHRTGGLYEQYF

d_gene: TRBD1
j_gene: TRBJ2-7
abundance: few
v_gene: TRBV5-1
CDR3nt: TGCGCCAGCAGCTTGGCACAGGGGATAACCTACGAGCAGTACTTC
CDR3aa: CASSLAQGITYEQYF

d_gene: -
j_gene: TRBJ2-5
abundance: few
v_gene: TRBV6-5
CDR3nt: TGTGCCAGCAGTTACTCGGACGGACAAGAGACCCAGTACTTC
CDR3aa: CASSYSDGQETQYF

d_gene: -
j_gene: TRBJ2-7
abundance: -
v_gene: TRBV2
CDR3nt: TGTGCCAGCAGTAGACTGGGCGGTGGGAATGAGCAGTACTTC
CDR3aa: CASSRLGGGNEQYF

d_gene: TRBD2
j_gene: TRBJ2-5
abundance: few
v_gene: TRBV10-3
CDR3nt: TGTGCCATCAGAGATCCGGGACTAGCGGGAGGTCTGACCCAGTACTTC
CDR3aa: CAIRDPGLAGGLTQYF

d_gene: TRBD1
j_gene: TRBJ1-5
abundance: -
v_gene: TRBV6-6
CDR3nt: TGTGCCAGCAGCCCCTGGACAGGGCGCAATCAGCCCCAGCATTTT
CDR3aa: CASSPWTGRNQPQHF

d_gene: -
j_gene: TRBJ2-1
abundance: few
v_gene: TRBV9
CDR3nt: TGTGCCAGCAGCATCTCCCTGGGGCAGGGTTTACGGAATGAGCAGTTCTTC
CDR3aa: CASSISLGQGLRNEQFF

d_gene: -
j_gene: TRBJ2-7
abundance: -
v_gene: TRBV7-2
CDR3nt: TGTGCCAGCAGCCCAAGGACAGCGGTGGGATACGAGCAGTACTTC
CDR3aa: CASSPRTAVGYEQYF

d_gene: -
j_gene: TRBJ1-5
abundance: -
v_gene: TRBV6-5
CDR3nt: TGTGCCAGCAGTCGGACGGATAATCAGCCCCAGCATTTT
CDR3aa: CASSRTDNQPQHF

d_gene: TRBD1
j_gene: TRBJ2-7
abundance: -
v_gene: TRBV28
CDR3nt: TGTGCCAGCACCTCAATAGGGGGCGCGTGGTCGGGGTACGAGCAGTACTTC
CDR3aa: CASTSIGGAWSGYEQYF

d_gene: -
j_gene: TRBJ1-2
abundance: few
v_gene: TRBV28
CDR3nt: TGTGCCAGCAGTCCCCCGGGGAGGTATGGCTACACCTTC
CDR3aa: CASSPPGRYGYTF

d_gene: TRBD2
j_gene: TRBJ2-5
abundance: few
v_gene: TRBV3-1
CDR3nt: TGTGCCAGCAGCCTCCCGGGACTAGGAGTGACCCAGTACTTC
CDR3aa: CASSLPGLGVTQYF

d_gene: -
j_gene: TRBJ1-1
abundance: -
v_gene: TRBV28
CDR3nt: TGTGCCAGCAGTTTAAGTTTTCTCCGTTCCCGGACGGACACTGAAGCTTTCTTT
CDR3aa: CASSLSFLRSRTDTEAFF

d_gene: TRBD2
j_gene: TRBJ2-5
abundance: -
v_gene: TRBV5-1
CDR3nt: TGCGCCAGCAGACTAGCGGCTAACCAAGAGACCCAGTACTTC
CDR3aa: CASRLAANQETQYF

d_gene: -
j_gene: TRBJ1-1
abundance: -
v_gene: TRBV4-2
CDR3nt: TGTGCCAGCAGCCACCGCCAGGGAATCACTGAAGCTTTCTTT
CDR3aa: CASSHRQGITEAFF

d_gene: -
j_gene: TRBJ1-1
abundance: -
v_gene: TRBV6-9
CDR3nt: TGTGCCAGCAGGAGAGAGGGGCCGGCGGGCACTGAAGCTTTCTTT
CDR3aa: CASRREGPAGTEAFF

d_gene: -
j_gene: TRBJ2-7
abundance: -
v_gene: TRBV13
CDR3nt: TGTGCCAGCAGCTCCCCGGCGGGCCTAAGCTACGAGCAGTACTTC
CDR3aa: CASSSPAGLSYEQYF

d_gene: -
j_gene: TRBJ2-1
abundance: few
v_gene: TRBV6-5
CDR3nt: TGTGCCAGCAGACCCGACAGTTACAATGAGCAGTTCTTC
CDR3aa: CASRPDSYNEQFF

d_gene: -
j_gene: TRBJ2-4
abundance: -
v_gene: TRBV20-1
CDR3nt: TGCAGTGCTCCGACCCAAAACATTCAGTACTTC
CDR3aa: CSAPTQNIQYF

d_gene: -
j_gene: TRBJ1-2
abundance: -
v_gene: TRBV9
CDR3nt: TGTGCCAGCAGCCCCGTCGGGTTTGGCTACACCTTC
CDR3aa: CASSPVGFGYTF

d_gene: TRBD2
j_gene: TRBJ2-3
abundance: -
v_gene: TRBV29-1
CDR3nt: TGCAGCCCAACCCCTAGCGGGAGCACAGATACGCAGTATTTT
CDR3aa: CSPTPSGSTDTQYF

d_gene: -
j_gene: TRBJ2-6
abundance: few
v_gene: TRBV4-3
CDR3nt: TGCGCCAGCAGCCAAGATCTCGAGGGGTCTGGGGCCAACGTCCTGACTTTC
CDR3aa: CASSQDLEGSGANVLTF

d_gene: TRBD2
j_gene: TRBJ2-2
abundance: -
v_gene: TRBV5-1
CDR3nt: TGCGCCAGCAGCTTGGCGACTAGCGGGAGAGTGGACACCGGGGAGCTGTTTTTT
CDR3aa: CASSLATSGRVDTGELFF

d_gene: -
j_gene: TRBJ1-5
abundance: -
v_gene: TRBV30
CDR3nt: TGTGCCTGGAGTCAACGCCTAGATCAGCCCCAGCATTTT
CDR3aa: CAWSQRLDQPQHF

d_gene: -
j_gene: TRBJ1-1
abundance: -
v_gene: TRBV6-6
CDR3nt: TGTGCCAGCAGTTACGCAGGGTTGGGCACTGAAGCTTTCTTT
CDR3aa: CASSYAGLGTEAFF

d_gene: -
j_gene: TRBJ2-1
abundance: -
v_gene: TRBV19
CDR3nt: TGTGCCAGTAGGAGGACAGCGCTATATCGGGATGAGCAGTTCTTC
CDR3aa: CASRRTALYRDEQFF

d_gene: -
j_gene: TRBJ2-4
abundance: few
v_gene: TRBV28
CDR3nt: TGTGCCAGCAGGAGCGGGACAGCAAAAAACATTCAGTACTTC
CDR3aa: CASRSGTAKNIQYF

d_gene: -
j_gene: TRBJ2-1
abundance: few
v_gene: TRBV5-1
CDR3nt: TGCGCCAGCAGCCCGGGGGCGGTATACGATGAGCAGTTCTTC
CDR3aa: CASSPGAVYDEQFF

d_gene: TRBD1
j_gene: TRBJ2-7
abundance: -
v_gene: TRBV20-1
CDR3nt: TGCAGTGCTCTCACAGGGGGCTCCTACGAGCAGTACTTC
CDR3aa: CSALTGGSYEQYF

d_gene: TRBD2
j_gene: TRBJ2-5
abundance: -
v_gene: TRBV29-1
CDR3nt: TGCAGCGTAGCAGGGACTAGCGGGAGGGAAGAGACCCAGTACTTC
CDR3aa: CSVAGTSGREETQYF

d_gene: -
j_gene: TRBJ2-3
abundance: -
v_gene: TRBV27
CDR3nt: TGTGCCAGCAGTTCATCCACGGGGCGTGCAGATACGCAGTATTTT
CDR3aa: CASSSSTGRADTQYF

d_gene: TRBD2
j_gene: TRBJ2-3
abundance: -
v_gene: TRBV3-1
CDR3nt: TGTGCCAGCAGCCACGAAACGGGAGGGCCGGAAACGCAGTATTTT
CDR3aa: CASSHETGGPETQYF

d_gene: TRBD2
j_gene: TRBJ2-3
abundance: -
v_gene: TRBV29-1
CDR3nt: TGCAGCGTCCGGGGACTAGCGGGAAGGACAGATACGCAGTATTTT
CDR3aa: CSVRGLAGRTDTQYF

d_gene: TRBD2
j_gene: TRBJ2-7
abundance: -
v_gene: TRBV20-1
CDR3nt: TGCAGTGCTATGGGGCTAGCGGGAGCCTACGAGCAGTACTTC
CDR3aa: CSAMGLAGAYEQYF

d_gene: -
j_gene: TRBJ2-4
abundance: -
v_gene: TRBV20-1
CDR3nt: TGCAGTGCTAGAGGATTATCGGGGAAAAACATTCAGTACTTC
CDR3aa: CSARGLSGKNIQYF

d_gene: -
j_gene: TRBJ2-1
abundance: few
v_gene: TRBV5-6
CDR3nt: TGTGCCAGCAGCAAGAGGTTCGGGAGTGGAAAATACAATGAGCAGTTCTTC
CDR3aa: CASSKRFGSGKYNEQFF

d_gene: TRBD2
j_gene: TRBJ2-7
abundance: few
v_gene: TRBV11-2
CDR3nt: TGTGCCAGCAGCTCCCCTCAGCGGGAAATCTCCTACGAGCAGTACTTC
CDR3aa: CASSSPQREISYEQYF

d_gene: -
j_gene: TRBJ2-5
abundance: many
v_gene: TRBV20-1
CDR3nt: TGCAGTGCTAATCGGCAGGGCACGGAGACCCAGTACTTC
CDR3aa: CSANRQGTETQYF

d_gene: -
j_gene: TRBJ2-1
abundance: once
v_gene: TRBV20-1
CDR3nt: TGCAGTGCTAGAGGTCGACAGTACAATGAGCAGTTCTTC
CDR3aa: CSARGRQYNEQFF

d_gene: -
j_gene: TRBJ2-3
abundance: -
v_gene: TRBV14
CDR3nt: TGTGCCAGCAGCCAATCCGGGACTGGAGATACGCAGTATTTT
CDR3aa: CASSQSGTGDTQYF

d_gene: -
j_gene: TRBJ1-2
abundance: once
v_gene: TRBV5-1
CDR3nt: TGCGCCAGCAGCTTGGGTGTGGGTCCTGACAATATGTATGGCTGCACCTTC
CDR3aa: CASSLGVGPDNMYGCTF

d_gene: TRBD2
j_gene: TRBJ2-5
abundance: -
v_gene: TRBV7-9
CDR3nt: TGTGCCAGCAGCTCCTCCCCGGGACTAGCGGGAGGAGGAGGAGAAGAGACCCAGTACTTC
CDR3aa: CASSSSPGLAGGGGEETQYF